This is a list of T cell receptor beta chains from one sample in a study of type 1 and type 2 diabetes patients. TCRdb analysed the multiplex PCR reads with MiXCR anew, one entry per CDR3 protein. The sample shows more than 250,000 distinct CDR3 sequences, 47% of them seen only once. The sequenced sample was peripheral blood mononuclear cells (PBMCs). These TCRs come from a man younger than 30 with type 2 diabetes. Each CDR3 is given with its conserved first and last residue. The D gene is left open where the match is weak. Not all rows give a size; the values are once, few, many and, for expanded clones, a class.

TRBV27	NA	TRBJ2-3	NA	CASSFTAGGTDTQYF	TGTGCCAGCAGTTTCACGGCGGGTGGCACAGATACGCAGTATTTT
TRBV2	TRBD1	TRBJ1-5	NA	CASSEWTGELGQPQHF	TGTGCCAGCAGTGAATGGACAGGGGAGTTGGGTCAGCCCCAGCATTTT
TRBV9	NA	TRBJ2-7	NA	CASGPATAQYF	TGTGCCAGCGGACCCGCTACGGCGCAGTACTTC
TRBV20-1	NA	TRBJ1-2	few	CSASGTVNYGYTF	TGCAGTGCTTCGGGCACTGTCAACTATGGCTACACCTTC
TRBV27	NA	TRBJ1-1	NA	CASSLSRVPGGRKTGTLNEAFF	TGTGCCAGCAGTTTATCCAGGGTGCCCGGGGGACGGAAAACCGGGACGTTAAATGAAGCTTTCTTT
TRBV7-2	NA	TRBJ2-5	NA	CASSLVAVQETQYF	TGTGCCAGCAGCTTGGTAGCGGTACAAGAGACCCAGTACTTC
TRBV10-1	NA	TRBJ1-1	NA	CASGLRGLGMNTEAFF	TGCGCCAGCGGATTAAGGGGACTGGGGATGAACACTGAAGCTTTCTTT
TRBV20-1	TRBD1	TRBJ1-6	few	CSARVGQGGSPLHF	TGCAGTGCTAGAGTCGGACAGGGGGGATCACCCCTCCACTTT
TRBV5-1	NA	TRBJ2-5	few	CASSETGEKETQYF	TGCGCCAGCAGCGAAACCGGGGAGAAAGAGACCCAGTACTTC
TRBV6-6	NA	TRBJ2-5	few	CASNRDGAETQYF	TGTGCCAGCAACAGGGATGGGGCAGAGACCCAGTACTTC
TRBV29-1	NA	TRBJ1-1	NA	CSVVTGTPNTEAFF	TGCAGCGTAGTAACCGGGACTCCGAACACTGAAGCTTTCTTT
TRBV7-2	NA	TRBJ2-7	NA	CASSLVLVDEQYF	TGTGCCAGCAGCTTAGTTTTGGTGGACGAGCAGTACTTC
TRBV7-6	NA	TRBJ2-1	few	CASSSRLAGQDEQFF	TGTGCCAGCAGCTCCCGGCTAGCGGGACAGGATGAGCAGTTCTTC
TRBV19	NA	TRBJ2-2	few	CASKRSRFTGELFF	TGTGCCAGTAAGCGAAGCAGATTCACCGGGGAGCTGTTTTTT
TRBV19	NA	TRBJ1-2	NA	CASSIVENYGYTF	TGTGCCAGTAGTATTGTTGAGAACTATGGCTACACCTTC
TRBV7-2	TRBD1	TRBJ1-2	NA	CASSPTGGEDGYTF	TGTGCCAGCAGCCCGACAGGGGGCGAAGATGGCTACACCTTC
TRBV11-3	NA	TRBJ1-6	NA	CASSLKTRINSPLHF	TGTGCCAGCAGCTTAAAGACCAGAATTAATTCACCCCTCCACTTT
TRBV2	TRBD1	TRBJ2-7	many	CASKFGTGSHEQYF	TGTGCCAGCAAGTTCGGGACAGGGTCCCACGAGCAGTACTTC
TRBV6-1	TRBD1	TRBJ1-3	NA	CASEGTDSGNTIYF	TGTGCCAGCGAGGGGACAGACTCTGGAAACACCATATATTTT
TRBV19	NA	TRBJ1-5	few	CASTRTVSNQPQHF	TGTGCCAGTACTCGGACGGTTAGCAATCAGCCCCAGCATTTT
TRBV4-1	NA	TRBJ2-7	few	CASSQVPSITYEQYF	TGCGCCAGCAGCCAAGTCCCTAGTATCACCTACGAGCAGTACTTC
TRBV15	TRBD1	TRBJ1-6	NA	CATSGTGDYSPLHF	TGTGCCACATCCGGGACAGGGGATTATTCACCCCTCCACTTT
TRBV6-2/TRBV6-3	TRBD1	TRBJ1-1	NA	CASRGDSQEAFF	TGTGCCAGCAGAGGGGACAGCCAAGAAGCTTTCTTT